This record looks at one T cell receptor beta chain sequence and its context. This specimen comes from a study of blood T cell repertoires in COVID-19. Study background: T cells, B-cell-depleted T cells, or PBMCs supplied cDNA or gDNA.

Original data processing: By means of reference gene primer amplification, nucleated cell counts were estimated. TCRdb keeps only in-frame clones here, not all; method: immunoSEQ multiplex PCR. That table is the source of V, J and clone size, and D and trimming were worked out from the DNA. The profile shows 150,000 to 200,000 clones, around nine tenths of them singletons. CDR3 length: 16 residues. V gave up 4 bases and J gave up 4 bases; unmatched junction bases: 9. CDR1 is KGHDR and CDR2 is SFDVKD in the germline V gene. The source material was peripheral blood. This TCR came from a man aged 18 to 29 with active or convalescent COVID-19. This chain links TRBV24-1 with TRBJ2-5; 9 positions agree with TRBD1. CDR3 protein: CATSDRTGVRRETQYF. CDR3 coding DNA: TGTGCCACCAGTGACAGGACAGGGGTGAGGAGAGAGACCCAGTACTTC.